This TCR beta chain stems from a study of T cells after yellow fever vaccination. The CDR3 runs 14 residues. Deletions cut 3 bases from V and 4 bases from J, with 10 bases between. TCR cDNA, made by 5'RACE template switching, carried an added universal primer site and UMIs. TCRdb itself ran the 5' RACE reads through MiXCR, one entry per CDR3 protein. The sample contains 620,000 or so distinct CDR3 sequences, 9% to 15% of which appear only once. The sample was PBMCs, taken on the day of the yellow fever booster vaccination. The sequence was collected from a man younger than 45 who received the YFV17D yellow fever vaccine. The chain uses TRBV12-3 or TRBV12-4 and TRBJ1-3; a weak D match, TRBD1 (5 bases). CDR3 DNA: TGTGCCAGCAGTTTTCGGGGACGGGGAAACACCATATATTTT. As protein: CASSFRGRGNTIYF.